This T cell receptor (beta chain) was recovered during a study of T cells in localized non-small cell lung cancer. General observations from the study: Longer overall survival was linked to higher blood T cell density. Only one tumor region was sequenced, so heterogeneity remains possible. Within adjacent lung there appeared a median approximately 60 of the top 100 tumor clones. Compared with tumor, uninvolved adjacent lung displayed greater T cell clonality, ranking highest overall.

V lost 5 bases to trimming and J lost 1 base, with 14 bases between them. This CDR3 has 16 residues. In germline, CDR1 is SNHLY, CDR2 FYNNEI. Of note for this clone: Its antigen is not identified.

Here immunoSEQ multiplex PCR was the method, and the copy in TCRdb shows in-frame clones only, minus some. The sample has 20,000 to 30,000 clones, about 90% seen once. The chain couples TRBV2 to TRBJ2-2; D may be TRBD2 (6 bases). The sequencing here drew on peripheral blood, taken before any cancer treatment. This receptor was obtained from a woman between 35 and 70 years old with stage I lung adenocarcinoma. The CDR3 sequence: CASSTNGGKNTGELFF. Written as DNA, the CDR3 is TGTGCCAGCAGTACCAATGGGGGGAAGAACACCGGGGAGCTGTTTTTT.